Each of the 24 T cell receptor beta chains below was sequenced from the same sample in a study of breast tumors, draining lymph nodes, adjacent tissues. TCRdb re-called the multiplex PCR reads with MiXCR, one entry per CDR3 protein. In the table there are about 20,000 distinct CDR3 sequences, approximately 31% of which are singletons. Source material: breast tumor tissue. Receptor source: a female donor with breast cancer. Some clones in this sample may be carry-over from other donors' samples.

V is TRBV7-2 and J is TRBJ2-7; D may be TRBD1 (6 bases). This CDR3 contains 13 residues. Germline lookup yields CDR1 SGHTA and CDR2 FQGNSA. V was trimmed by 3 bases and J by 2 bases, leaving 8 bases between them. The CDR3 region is CASSLTGTYEQYF. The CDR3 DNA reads TGTGCCAGCAGCTTGACAGGAACCTACGAGCAGTACTTC.

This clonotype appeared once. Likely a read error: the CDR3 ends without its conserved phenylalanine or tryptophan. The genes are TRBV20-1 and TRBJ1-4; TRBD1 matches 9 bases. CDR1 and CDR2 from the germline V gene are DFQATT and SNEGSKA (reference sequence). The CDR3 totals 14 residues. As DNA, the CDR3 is TGCAATGCCGCTCAGGGGACAGGGCCCGAAAAACTGTTTCTT. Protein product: CNAAQGTGPEKLFL.

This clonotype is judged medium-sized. In DNA form, the CDR3 reads TGTGCCAGCAGAGTCCTTCCCCCGGGACAGGGCATGACCACGCAGTATTTT. Amino acids: CASRVLPPGQGMTTQYF. The chain has TRBV6-5 and TRBJ2-3; TRBD1 matches 9 bases. The CDR3 spans 17 residues. Germline V gene data show CDR1 as MNHEY and CDR2 as SVGAGI. V was pared by 6 bases and J by 9 bases, with 19 bases of the junction left unmatched.

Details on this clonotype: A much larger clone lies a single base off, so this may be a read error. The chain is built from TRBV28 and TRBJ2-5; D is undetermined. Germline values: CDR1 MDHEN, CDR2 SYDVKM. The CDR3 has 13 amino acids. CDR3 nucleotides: TGTGCCAGCAGTTTATTCAACCAAGAGACCCGGTACTTC. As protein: CASSLFNQETRYF.

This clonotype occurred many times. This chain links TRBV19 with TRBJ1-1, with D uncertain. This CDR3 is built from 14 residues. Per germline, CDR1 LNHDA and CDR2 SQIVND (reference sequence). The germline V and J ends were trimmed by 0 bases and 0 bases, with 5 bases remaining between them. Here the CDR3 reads CASSIDAVNTEAFF. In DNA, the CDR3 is TGTGCCAGTAGTATAGATGCGGTGAACACTGAAGCTTTCTTT. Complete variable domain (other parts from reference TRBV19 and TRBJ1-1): DGGITQSPKYLFRKEGQNVTLSCEQNLNHDAMYWYRQDPGQGLRLIYYSQIVNDFQKGDIAEGYSVSREKKESFPLTVTSAQKNPTAFYLCASSIDAVNTEAFFGQGTRLTVV.

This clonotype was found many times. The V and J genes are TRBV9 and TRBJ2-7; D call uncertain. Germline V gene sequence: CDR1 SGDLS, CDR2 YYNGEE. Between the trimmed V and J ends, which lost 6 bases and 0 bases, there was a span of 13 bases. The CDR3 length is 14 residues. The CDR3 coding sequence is TGTGCCAGCACCCTAGACCCTAGCTCCTACGAGCAGTACTTC. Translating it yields CASTLDPSSYEQYF.

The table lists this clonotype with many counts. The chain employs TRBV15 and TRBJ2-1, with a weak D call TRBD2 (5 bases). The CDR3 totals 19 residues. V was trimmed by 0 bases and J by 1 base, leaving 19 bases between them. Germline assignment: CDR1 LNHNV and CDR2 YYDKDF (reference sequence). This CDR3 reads CATSRDRTRRSGSYNEQFF. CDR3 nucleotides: TGTGCCACCAGCAGAGATCGTACGAGGAGGTCGGGTTCCTACAATGAGCAGTTCTTC.

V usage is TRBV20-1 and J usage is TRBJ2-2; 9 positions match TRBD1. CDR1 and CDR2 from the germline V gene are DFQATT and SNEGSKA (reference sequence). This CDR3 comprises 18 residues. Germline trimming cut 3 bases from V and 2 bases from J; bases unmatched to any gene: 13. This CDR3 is CSARVMRTGDGNTGELFF. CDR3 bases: TGCAGTGCTAGGGTAATGAGGACAGGGGACGGAAACACCGGGGAGCTGTTTTTT.

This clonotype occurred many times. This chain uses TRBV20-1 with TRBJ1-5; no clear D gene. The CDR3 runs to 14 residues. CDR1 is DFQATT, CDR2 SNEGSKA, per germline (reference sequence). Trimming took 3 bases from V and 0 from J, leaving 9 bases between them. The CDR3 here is CSARRLNSNQPQHF. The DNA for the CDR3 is TGCAGTGCTAGGCGCCTGAATAGCAATCAGCCCCAGCATTTT.

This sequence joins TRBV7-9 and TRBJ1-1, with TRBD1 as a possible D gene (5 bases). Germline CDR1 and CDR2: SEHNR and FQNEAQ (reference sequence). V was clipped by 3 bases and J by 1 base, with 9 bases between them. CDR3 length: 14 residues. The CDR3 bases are TGTGCCAGCAGCTTGGGGGGGGGGAACACTGAAGCTTTCTTT. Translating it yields CASSLGGGNTEAFF.

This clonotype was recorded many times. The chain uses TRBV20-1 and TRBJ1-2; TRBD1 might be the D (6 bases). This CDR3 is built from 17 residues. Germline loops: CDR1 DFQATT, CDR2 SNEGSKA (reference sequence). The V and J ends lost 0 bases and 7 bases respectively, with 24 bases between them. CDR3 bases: TGCAGTGCTAGAGATAAGTACAGGGACCGTCTACTTAGTGGCTACACCTTC. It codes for CSARDKYRDRLLSGYTF.

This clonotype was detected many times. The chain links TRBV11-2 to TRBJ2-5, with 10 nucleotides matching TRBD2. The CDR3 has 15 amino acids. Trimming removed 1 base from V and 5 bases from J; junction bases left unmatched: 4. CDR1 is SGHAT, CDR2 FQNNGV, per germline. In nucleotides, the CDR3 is TGTGCCAGCAGCTTAGGGATAGCGGGAGGTGAGACCCAGTACTTC. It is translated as CASSLGIAGGETQYF.

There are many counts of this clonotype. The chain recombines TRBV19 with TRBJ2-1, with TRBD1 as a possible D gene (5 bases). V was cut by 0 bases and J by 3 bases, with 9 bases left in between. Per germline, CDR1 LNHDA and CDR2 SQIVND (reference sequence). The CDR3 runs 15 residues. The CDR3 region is CASSIDPGNYNEQFF. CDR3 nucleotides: TGTGCCAGTAGTATAGATCCAGGGAACTACAATGAGCAGTTCTTC. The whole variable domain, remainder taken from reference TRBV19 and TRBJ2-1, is DGGITQSPKYLFRKEGQNVTLSCEQNLNHDAMYWYRQDPGQGLRLIYYSQIVNDFQKGDIAEGYSVSREKKESFPLTVTSAQKNPTAFYLCASSIDPGNYNEQFFGPGTRLTVL.

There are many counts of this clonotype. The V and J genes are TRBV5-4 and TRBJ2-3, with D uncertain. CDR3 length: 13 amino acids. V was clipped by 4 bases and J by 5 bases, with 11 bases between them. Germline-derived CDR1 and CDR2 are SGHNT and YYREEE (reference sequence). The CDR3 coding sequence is TGTGCCAGCAGCCAAGGGTGGGGAGATACGCAGTATTTT. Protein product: CASSQGWGDTQYF.

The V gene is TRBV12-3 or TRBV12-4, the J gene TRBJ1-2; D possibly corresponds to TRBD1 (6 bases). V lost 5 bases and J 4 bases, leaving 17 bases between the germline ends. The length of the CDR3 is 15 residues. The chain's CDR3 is CASSLASDSVYGYTF. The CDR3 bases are TGTGCCAGCAGTCTCGCATCGGACAGCGTCTATGGCTACACCTTC.

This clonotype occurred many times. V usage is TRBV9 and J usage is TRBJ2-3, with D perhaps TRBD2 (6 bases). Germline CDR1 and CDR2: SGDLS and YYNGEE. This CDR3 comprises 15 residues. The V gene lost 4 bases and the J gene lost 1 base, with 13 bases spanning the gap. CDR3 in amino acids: CASSQSSDRTDTQYF. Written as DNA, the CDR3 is TGTGCCAGCAGCCAATCTAGCGACCGCACAGATACGCAGTATTTT.

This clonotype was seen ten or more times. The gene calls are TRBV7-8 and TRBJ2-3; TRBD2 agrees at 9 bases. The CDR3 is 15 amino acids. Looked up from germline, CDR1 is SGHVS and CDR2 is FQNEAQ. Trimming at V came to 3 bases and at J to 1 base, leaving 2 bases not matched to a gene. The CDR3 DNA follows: TGTGCCAGCAGCTTTTGGACTAGCGGCACAGATACGCAGTATTTT. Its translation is CASSFWTSGTDTQYF.

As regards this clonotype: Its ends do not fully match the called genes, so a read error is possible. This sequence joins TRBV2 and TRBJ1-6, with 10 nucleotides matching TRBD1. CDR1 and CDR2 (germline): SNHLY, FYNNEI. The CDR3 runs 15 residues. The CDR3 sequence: CASSRQGAWHSPPHF. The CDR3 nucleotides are TGTGCCAGCAGTAGACAGGGGGCTTGGCACTCACCCCCCCACTTT.

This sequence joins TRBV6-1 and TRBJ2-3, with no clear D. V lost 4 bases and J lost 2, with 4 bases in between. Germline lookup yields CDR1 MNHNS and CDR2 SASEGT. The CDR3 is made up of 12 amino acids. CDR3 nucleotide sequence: TGTGCCAGCAGTGGAGTCACAGATACGCAGTATTTT. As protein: CASSGVTDTQYF.

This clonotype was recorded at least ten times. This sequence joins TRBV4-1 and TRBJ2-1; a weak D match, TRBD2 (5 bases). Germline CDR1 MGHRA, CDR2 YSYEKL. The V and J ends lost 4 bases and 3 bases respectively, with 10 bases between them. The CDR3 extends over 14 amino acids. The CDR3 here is CASSRTRDYNEQFF. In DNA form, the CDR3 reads TGCGCCAGCAGCCGAACCCGGGACTACAATGAGCAGTTCTTC.

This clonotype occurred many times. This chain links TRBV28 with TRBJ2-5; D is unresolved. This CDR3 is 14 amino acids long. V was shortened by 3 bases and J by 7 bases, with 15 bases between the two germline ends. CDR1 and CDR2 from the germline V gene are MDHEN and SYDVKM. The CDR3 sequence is CASSFFASEGTQYF. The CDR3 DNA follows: TGTGCCAGCAGTTTTTTTGCTTCGGAAGGGACCCAGTACTTC.

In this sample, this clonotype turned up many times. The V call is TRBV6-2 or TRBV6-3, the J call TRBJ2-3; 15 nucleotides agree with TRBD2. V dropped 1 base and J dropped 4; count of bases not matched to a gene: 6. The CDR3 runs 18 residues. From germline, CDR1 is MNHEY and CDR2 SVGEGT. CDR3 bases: TGTGCCAGCAGTTACTTCGGACTAGCGGGAGGGCCAGCAGATACGCAGTATTTT. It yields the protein CASSYFGLAGGPADTQYF.

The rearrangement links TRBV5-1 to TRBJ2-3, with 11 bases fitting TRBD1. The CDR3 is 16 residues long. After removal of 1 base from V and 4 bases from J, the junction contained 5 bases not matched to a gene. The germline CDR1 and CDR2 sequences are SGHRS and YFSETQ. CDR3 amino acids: CASSLMDRGRPDTQYF. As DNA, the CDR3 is TGCGCCAGCAGCTTGATGGACAGGGGGCGTCCAGATACGCAGTATTTT.

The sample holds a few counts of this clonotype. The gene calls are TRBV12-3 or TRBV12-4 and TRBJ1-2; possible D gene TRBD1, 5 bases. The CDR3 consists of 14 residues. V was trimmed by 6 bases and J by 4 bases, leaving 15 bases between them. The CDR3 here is CASSPLTVFYGYTF. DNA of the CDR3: TGTGCCAGCAGCCCCTTGACAGTATTCTATGGCTACACCTTC.